This TCR beta chain was recovered during a study of cytomegalovirus exposure and HLA in healthy donors. General study findings and limits: The authors later found TCR association rates varying by HLA locus, with DRB1 most and HLA-C fewest. The authors judged a highly shared variant cluster likely a sequencing artifact. Presence/absence analyses took donor sequencing depth as roughly uniform.

This clone has only a few counts. The antigen remains unidentified. PCR involved 60 Vbeta and 13 Jbeta primers. Libraries were prepared by immunoSEQ multiplex PCR; TCRdb keeps only in-frame clonotypes and omits some of them. This sample has some 150,000 clones; around three quarters occur once, and the top ten carry about 2.5%. The receptor was isolated from a woman aged 45-65 years in good health and CMV-seronegative. Sequencing used PBMCs.

The CDR3 nucleotides read TGTGCCAGCAGTTTGGTAGGAGACTTCCCTAGCACAGATACGCAGTATTTT. This codes for CASSLVGDFPSTDTQYF. The V call is TRBV27, the J call TRBJ2-3, with D hard to call. The germline V gene has CDR1 MNHEY and CDR2 SMNVEV (reference sequence). The CDR3 sequence is 17 residues long. Between the trimmed V and J ends, which lost 3 bases and 0 bases, there was a span of 16 bases.